The sequence of this T cell receptor beta chain was determined in a study of breast tumors, draining lymph nodes, adjacent tissues. Notes on the study in general: Most tumor T cells seemingly derive from lymph node, then expand in tumor. Compared with basal-like, luminal-like tumors shared significantly more repertoire with nontumor tissue. Tumors had less TCR diversity than lymph nodes, more than nontumor tissue.

This clonotype was picked up many times. Its antigen is unknown. CDR3 size: 15 residues. Trimming stripped 4 bases from V and 0 bases from J, with 10 bases between. Germline CDR1 SNHLY, CDR2 FYNNEI. Each CDR3 protein is one row after TCRdb ran MiXCR on the multiplex PCR reads. The profile shows more than 20,000 distinct CDR3 sequences, 23% of them singletons. The source of this sequence is a female donor with breast cancer. Some clones in this sample may be carry-over from other donors' samples. Sequencing input: breast tumor tissue. V and J are TRBV2 and TRBJ1-5, with D unclear. CDR3 nucleotide sequence: TGTGCCAGCAGTGCAGAAAGGTATAGCAATCAGCCCCAGCATTTT. Its protein product is CASSAERYSNQPQHF.